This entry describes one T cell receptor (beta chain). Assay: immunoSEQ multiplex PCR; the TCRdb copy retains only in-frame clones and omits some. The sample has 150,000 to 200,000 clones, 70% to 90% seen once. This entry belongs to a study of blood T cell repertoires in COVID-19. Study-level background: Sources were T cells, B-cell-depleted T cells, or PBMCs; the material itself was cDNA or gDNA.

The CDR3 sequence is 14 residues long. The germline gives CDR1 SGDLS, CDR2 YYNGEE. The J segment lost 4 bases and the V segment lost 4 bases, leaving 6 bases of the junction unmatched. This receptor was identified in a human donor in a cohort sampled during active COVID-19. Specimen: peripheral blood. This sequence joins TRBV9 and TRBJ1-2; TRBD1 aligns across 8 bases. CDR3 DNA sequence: TGTGCCAGCAGCTTACAGGGGGAGGGCTATGGCTACACCTTC. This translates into CASSLQGEGYGYTF.